A single sample is the source of the 29 T cell receptor beta chains below, sequenced in a study of ipilimumab plus nivolumab after autologous stem cell transplantation listed by TCRdb under 2021. Libraries were made using the immunoSEQ multiplex PCR assay. TCRdb provides this immuneACCESS table in a form limited to in-frame rearrangements. Some clones are lacking; in checked studies, under half of them reflect an unresolved V gene, and why the rest are absent is not known. The sample includes some 45,000 clones, with roughly 88% observed a single time. Of the sample, approximately 0.8% is held by the ten largest clones. Here the sequenced sample was PBMCs, taken in a trial of ipilimumab plus nivolumab as post-transplant consolidation. Receptors originate from a male donor with multiple myeloma.

V is TRBV28 and J is TRBJ1-3; possible D gene TRBD1, 6 bases. V was pared by 2 bases and J by 0 bases, with 14 bases between. The CDR3 extends over 17 amino acids. Germline CDR1 MDHEN, CDR2 SYDVKM. The CDR3 protein is CASSLGQGRLSGNTIYF. The CDR3 DNA sequence: TGTGCCAGCAGTTTAGGGCAGGGGCGTCTCTCTGGAAACACCATATATTTT.

This clone has just one count. The rearrangement uses TRBV10-3 and TRBJ1-1; D is unresolved. The CDR3 loop spans 14 amino acids. Germline assignment: CDR1 ENHRY and CDR2 SYGVKD. The V and J ends lost 3 bases and 4 bases respectively, with 12 bases between them. CDR3 residues: CAISDGVRTTEAFF. The CDR3 DNA is TGTGCCATCAGTGATGGGGTTCGCACCACTGAAGCTTTCTTT.

The chain employs TRBV7-3 and TRBJ1-3; D uncertain. The germline V gene encodes CDR1 SGHTA and CDR2 FQGTGA. Trimming left V 0 bases short and J 0 bases short, with 9 bases between. The CDR3 length is 16 residues. The CDR3 nucleotides are TGTGCCAGCAGCTTAACGGGAACAGCCTCTGGAAACACCATATATTTT. Translating it yields CASSLTGTASGNTIYF.

The chain combines TRBV6-1 with TRBJ2-3; the D call may be TRBD1 or TRBD2 (5 bases each). CDR1 is MNHNS, CDR2 SASEGT, per germline. V was cut by 1 base and J by 1 base, with 15 bases left in between. CDR3 size: 17 residues. CDR3 region: CASSEGPPGRGTDTQYF. The CDR3 DNA reads as TGTGCCAGCAGTGAAGGGCCCCCAGGGAGAGGCACAGATACGCAGTATTTT.

This clone was seen only once. The V call is TRBV19, the J call TRBJ2-1, with 11 positions matching TRBD2. The CDR3 covers 15 residues. Per the germline V gene, CDR1 is LNHDA and CDR2 is SQIVND (reference sequence). V lost 6 bases to trimming and J lost 1 base; unmatched junction nucleotides: 2. CDR3 in amino acids: CASRRLAGSYNEQFF. CDR3 bases: TGTGCCAGTAGAAGACTAGCGGGATCCTACAATGAGCAGTTCTTC.

The rearrangement joins TRBV11-3 to TRBJ2-1; 13 bases are shared with TRBD2. V was pared by 3 bases and J by 8 bases, with 7 bases of the junction left unmatched. The CDR3 spans 16 residues. Germline CDR1 reads SGHNT; CDR2 reads YENEEA. The CDR3 DNA is TGTGCCAGCAGCTTTGCCGGGACTAGCGGGGTCGATGAGCAGTTCTTC. Residues: CASSFAGTSGVDEQFF.

This clone was detected only once. The CDR3 DNA reads TGTGCCAGCAGCTTGGAGACTACAAACTATGGCTACACCTTC. Translation: CASSLETTNYGYTF. V is TRBV5-6 and J is TRBJ1-2, with D hard to call. Germline V CDR1 and CDR2: SGHDT, YYEEEE. Between the trimmed V and J ends, which lost 0 bases and 2 bases, there was a span of 8 bases. The CDR3 runs to 14 residues.

J is TRBJ1-5 and V is TRBV30; D call uncertain. V gave up 3 bases and J gave up 3 bases, with 12 bases separating them. Germline V gene sequence: CDR1 GTSNPN, CDR2 SVGIG (reference sequence). This CDR3 has 14 residues. The chain's CDR3 is CAWSPAGFNQPQHF. CDR3 nucleotides: TGTGCCTGGAGCCCCGCGGGTTTCAATCAGCCCCAGCATTTT.

This rearrangement joins TRBV7-3 to TRBJ2-1, with D maybe TRBD2 (6 bases). Germline CDR1 SGHTA, CDR2 FQGTGA. Deletions cut 2 bases from V and 7 bases from J, with 12 bases between. CDR3 size: 14 residues. The CDR3: CASSLSLAQNEQFF. The CDR3 coding sequence is TGTGCCAGCAGCTTATCGCTAGCGCAAAATGAGCAGTTCTTC.

The V call is TRBV7-9, the J call TRBJ2-7; no firm D call. Germline V gives CDR1 SEHNR, CDR2 FQNEAQ (reference sequence). V shed 3 bases and J shed 0 bases, with 6 bases lying between them. The CDR3 runs 13 residues. The CDR3 protein is CASSFDPSYEQYF. The CDR3 coding sequence is TGTGCCAGCAGCTTTGACCCCTCCTACGAGCAGTACTTC. Together with reference TRBV7-9 and TRBJ2-7, the CDR3 gives the full variable domain: DTGVSQNPRHKITKRGQNVTFRCDPISEHNRLYWYRQTLGQGPEFLTYFQNEAQLEKSRLLSDRFSAERPKGSFSTLEIQRTEQGDSAMYLCASSFDPSYEQYFGPGTRLTVT.

This sequence joins TRBV27 and TRBJ2-4; D possibly corresponds to TRBD1 (8 bases). This CDR3 has 18 residues. The V gene's germline CDR1 is MNHEY and CDR2 SMNVEV (reference sequence). Trimming stripped 0 bases from V and 4 bases from J, with 19 bases between. The CDR3 is CASSLSGWEQGGKNIQYF. Here the CDR3 DNA reads TGTGCCAGCAGTTTATCAGGTTGGGAACAGGGGGGGAAAAACATTCAGTACTTC.

The chain links TRBV9 to TRBJ2-7; 7 bases match TRBD1. The V segment lost 4 bases and the J segment 6 bases; nucleotides outside the gene matches: 7. The length of the CDR3 is 13 residues. The germline V gene encodes CDR1 SGDLS and CDR2 YYNGEE. CDR3 loop: CASSRDSGTEQYF. In DNA, the CDR3 is TGTGCCAGCAGCCGGGACAGTGGAACCGAGCAGTACTTC.

The rearrangement joins TRBV7-9 to TRBJ2-5; no definite D call. Germline loops: CDR1 SEHNR, CDR2 FQNEAQ (reference sequence). The CDR3 covers 13 residues. The V end was cut by 3 bases, the J end by 2 bases, with 7 bases between. The CDR3 here is CASSFMGQETQYF. For the CDR3, the DNA is TGTGCCAGCAGCTTCATGGGTCAAGAGACCCAGTACTTC.

The chain combines TRBV6-5 with TRBJ1-2, with D perhaps matching TRBD1 (6 bases). The CDR3 runs to 14 residues. Germline V gene sequence: CDR1 MNHEY, CDR2 SVGAGI. V was cut by 3 bases and J by 4 bases, with 12 bases left in between. The CDR3 sequence: CASSYSGAIYGYTF. CDR3 DNA: TGTGCCAGCAGTTATTCAGGGGCCATCTATGGCTACACCTTC.

The chain is built from TRBV7-3 and TRBJ2-1; TRBD1 agrees at 8 bases. The trim removed 5 bases at V and 6 bases at J, leaving 6 bases unmatched. The germline V gene has CDR1 SGHTA and CDR2 FQGTGA. The CDR3 sequence is 14 residues long. The CDR3 spells CASSKTQGGNEQFF. CDR3 nucleotides: TGTGCCAGCAGCAAGACACAGGGGGGCAATGAGCAGTTCTTC.

The rearrangement uses TRBV25-1 and TRBJ1-6; 7 bases line up with TRBD1. There are 15 residues in the CDR3. Germline values: CDR1 MGHDK, CDR2 SYGVNS. Trimming took 2 bases from V and 11 from J; bases not matched to a gene: 9. The CDR3 reads CASSEGAGGMAPLHF. DNA for the CDR3: TGTGCCAGCAGTGAAGGGGCAGGGGGGATGGCACCCCTCCACTTT.

The rearrangement joins TRBV19 to TRBJ2-5; D unclear. CDR3 size: 13 residues. Germline assignment: CDR1 LNHDA and CDR2 SQIVND (reference sequence). Trimming cost V 0 bases and J 7 bases, with 9 bases left between them. CDR3 in amino acids: CASSIDLTGTQYF. DNA of the CDR3: TGTGCCAGTAGTATAGATTTAACGGGGACCCAGTACTTC.

This clone showed up just a few times. The J gene is TRBJ2-5, the V gene TRBV15, with 9 bases that match TRBD2. Germline trimming cut 6 bases from V and 5 bases from J; bases unmatched to any gene: 10. Looked up from germline, CDR1 is LNHNV and CDR2 is YYDKDF (reference sequence). This CDR3 has 15 residues. The CDR3 bases are TGTGCCACCAGGGGTGGCGGGAGGGCGGGGGAGACCCAGTACTTC. It codes for CATRGGGRAGETQYF.

The V call is TRBV7-6, the J call TRBJ1-1; the match to TRBD1 covers 7 bases. V lost 4 bases, J lost 0 bases, and 5 bases stayed unmatched. Germline-derived CDR1 and CDR2 are SGHVS and FNYEAQ. The CDR3 consists of 15 residues. Written as DNA, the CDR3 is TGTGCCAGCAGCTCTTGGGACAGTTTGAACACTGAAGCTTTCTTT. Encoded protein: CASSSWDSLNTEAFF.

The J gene is TRBJ1-1, the V gene TRBV27, with D unresolved. Trimming left V 2 bases short and J 2 bases short, with 12 bases between. This CDR3 is 15 amino acids long. Germline assignment: CDR1 MNHEY and CDR2 SMNVEV (reference sequence). The CDR3 DNA sequence: TGTGCCAGCAGTTTAGCTGGGCTGGCAAACACTGAAGCTTTCTTT. Protein sequence: CASSLAGLANTEAFF.

V is TRBV6-4 and J is TRBJ2-1; 7 bases are a match to TRBD1. CDR3 length: 14 residues. The V and J ends lost 5 bases and 6 bases, in that order; junction bases with no gene match: 7. The germline CDR1 and CDR2 sequences are MRHNA and SNTAGT. Here the CDR3 reads CASSRGQGFNEQFF. CDR3 DNA: TGTGCCAGCAGTAGGGGGCAGGGGTTCAATGAGCAGTTCTTC.

The rearrangement joins TRBV9 to TRBJ2-3; tentative D call: TRBD2 (5 bases). V shed 6 bases and J shed 0 bases, with 8 bases lying between them. CDR3 size: 13 residues. Germline CDR1 and CDR2: SGDLS and YYNGEE. CDR3 DNA: TGTGCCAGCACCGCGGGTAGCACAGATACGCAGTATTTT. Translating gives CASTAGSTDTQYF.

The chain links TRBV4-1 to TRBJ1-6; D gene uncertain. Trimming shortened V by 4 bases and J by 11 bases, and 15 bases separated the two germline ends. CDR1 and CDR2 (germline): MGHRA, YSYEKL. CDR3 size: 14 residues. Here the CDR3 reads CASSPLVGPPPLHF. CDR3 nucleotides: TGCGCCAGCAGCCCCTTGGTTGGACCCCCACCCCTCCACTTT.

The chain combines TRBV2 with TRBJ1-3; the D is unclear. Between the trimmed V and J ends, which lost 6 bases and 0 bases, there was a span of 9 bases. Germline V gene lookup returns CDR1 SNHLY and CDR2 FYNNEI. The CDR3 covers 14 residues. In nucleotides, the CDR3 is TGTGCCAGCAGCGGAAGCGGCTCTGGAAACACCATATATTTT. Protein product: CASSGSGSGNTIYF.

The J gene is TRBJ2-7, the V gene TRBV5-1; tentative D call: TRBD2 (6 bases). Trimming removed 6 bases from V and 2 bases from J, with 15 bases in between. Germline V gene lookup returns CDR1 SGHRS and CDR2 YFSETQ. The CDR3 is made up of 14 amino acids. The CDR3 loop reads CASTPWGETYEQYF. For the CDR3, the DNA is TGCGCCAGCACCCCTTGGGGGGAGACCTACGAGCAGTACTTC.

The chain links TRBV7-8 to TRBJ1-5; no clear D. The CDR3 sequence is 15 residues long. The V and J ends lost 5 bases and 4 bases respectively, with 15 bases between them. Germline V gene lookup returns CDR1 SGHVS and CDR2 FQNEAQ. The CDR3 sequence: CASSENPTPNQPQHF. The CDR3 coding sequence is TGTGCCAGCAGCGAAAACCCGACCCCGAATCAGCCCCAGCATTTT.

This chain connects TRBV20-1 to TRBJ1-2, with D uncertain. The CDR3 length is 11 residues. Per germline, CDR1 DFQATT and CDR2 SNEGSKA (reference sequence). Trimming took off 7 bases at V and 4 bases at J, with 10 bases between the two ends. CDR3 nucleotides: TGCAGTGTAGGAACCTCCTATGGCTACACCTTC. Protein product: CSVGTSYGYTF.

A few counts support this clone. J is TRBJ1-6 and V is TRBV6-6; D is ambiguous. The V end was cut by 0 bases, the J end by 7 bases, with 10 bases between. The CDR3 totals 15 residues. CDR1 MNHNY and CDR2 SVGAGI come from the germline V gene (reference sequence). CDR3 region: CASSYSASLNSPLHF. CDR3 nucleotide sequence: TGTGCCAGCAGTTACTCCGCGTCCCTGAATTCACCCCTCCACTTT.

V and J are TRBV4-3 and TRBJ2-1, with a weak D call TRBD1 (6 bases). The V end lost 8 bases, the J end lost 12 bases, and 20 bases lay between the germline ends. From germline, CDR1 is LGHNA and CDR2 YSLEER. The CDR3 has 13 amino acids. The CDR3 reads CASGPQGDTLQFF. The CDR3 nucleotides read TGCGCCAGCGGCCCCCAAGGGGACACCTTGCAGTTCTTC.